The next 21 T cell receptor beta chains were all read from a single sample in a study of T cell responses to AZD1222 COVID-19 vaccine. The data were produced by immunoSEQ multiplex PCR, yet TCRdb's version contains in-frame clones alone and is incomplete. The sample has 150,000 or so clones, roughly 90% seen once. The specimen was peripheral blood, collected on day 0 of AZD1222 vaccination. The source is an adult in good health.

This rearrangement joins TRBV27 to TRBJ2-1; TRBD2 aligns across 12 bases. Germline assignment: CDR1 MNHEY and CDR2 SMNVEV (reference sequence). With 5 bases clipped from V and 4 bases from J, the junction kept 9 bases outside the gene matches. The CDR3 is 17 residues long. As DNA, the CDR3 is TGTGCCAGCAGTCCCCTAGCGGGAGGGGCCGATTACAATGAGCAGTTCTTC. This encodes CASSPLAGGADYNEQFF.

The chain has TRBV25-1 and TRBJ1-3; D not resolved. The CDR3 is made up of 13 amino acids. CDR1 and CDR2 from the germline V gene are MGHDK and SYGVNS. V was shortened by 4 bases and J by 1 base, with 5 bases between the two germline ends. CDR3 bases: TGTGCCAGCAGTGGGAAATCTGGAAACACCATATATTTT. This gives the protein CASSGKSGNTIYF.

The chain employs TRBV21-1 and TRBJ2-4; the table's D call, TRBD1, has no DNA check behind it. TRBV21-1 is a pseudogene segment. The CDR3 runs to 16 residues. CDR3 in amino acids: CASSDLLRGGENIQYF. The CDR3 nucleotides read TGTGCCAGCAGCGATCTCCTCAGGGGCGGTGAAAACATTCAGTACTTC.

The V call is TRBV7-2, the J call TRBJ2-3; no clear D gene. Trimming stripped 5 bases from V and 6 bases from J, with 9 bases between. The CDR3 has 12 amino acids. Looked up from germline, CDR1 is SGHTA and CDR2 is FQGNSA. The DNA of the CDR3 is TGTGCCAGCAGCCCCCTGTCGGATACGCAGTATTTT. This encodes CASSPLSDTQYF.

The chain is built from TRBV6-5 and TRBJ1-5, with a weak D call TRBD1 (6 bases). The V end lost 3 bases, the J end lost 4 bases, and 13 bases lay between the germline ends. The CDR3 totals 15 residues. Germline loops: CDR1 MNHEY, CDR2 SVGAGI. The CDR3 spells CASSYGQGWNQPQHF. The CDR3 coding sequence is TGTGCCAGCAGTTATGGGCAGGGGTGGAATCAGCCCCAGCATTTT.

This sequence joins TRBV24-1 and TRBJ1-2; possible D gene TRBD1, 6 bases. V shed 4 bases and J shed 7 bases, with 15 bases lying between them. The V gene's germline CDR1 is KGHDR and CDR2 SFDVKD. There are 14 residues in the CDR3. CDR3 residues: CATSDPKDRAGYTF. The CDR3 nucleotides are TGTGCCACCAGTGACCCGAAGGACAGAGCTGGCTACACCTTC.

This clone has just one count. This chain uses TRBV12-5 with TRBJ1-1; the match to TRBD1 covers 8 bases. Germline V lookup: CDR1 LGHNT, CDR2 FRNRAP. The CDR3 runs 14 residues. V trimming: 1 base; J trimming: 5 bases; junction bases outside the gene matches: 3. CDR3 sequence (DNA): TGTGCTAGTGGTTTGGGGACAGGGAGGACTGAAGCTTTCTTT. It is translated as CASGLGTGRTEAFF.

The V and J genes are TRBV6-5 and TRBJ2-2; D is unclear. This CDR3 is 12 amino acids long. Trimming took off 4 bases at V and 4 bases at J, with 4 bases between the two ends. Germline V gene data show CDR1 as MNHEY and CDR2 as SVGAGI. The CDR3 bases are TGTGCCAGCAGTTCGCGCACCGGGGAGCTGTTTTTT. Amino acids: CASSSRTGELFF.

The chain uses TRBV19 and TRBJ1-4; D gene unclear. Trimming pared 5 bases from V and 6 bases from J, leaving 7 bases between. Germline CDR1 LNHDA, CDR2 SQIVND (reference sequence). This CDR3 has 12 amino acids. CDR3 sequence: CASSSPYEKLFF. The CDR3 DNA reads as TGTGCCAGTAGTTCCCCCTATGAAAAACTGTTTTTT.

The chain is built from TRBV27 and TRBJ2-1; the match to TRBD2 covers 9 bases. The CDR3 has 16 amino acids. The V gene's germline CDR1 is MNHEY and CDR2 SMNVEV (reference sequence). The junction had 5 bases not matched to a gene; V was cut back by 2 bases and J by 3 bases. DNA for the CDR3: TGTGCCAGCAGTTTACGGCTAGCGGGACTCTACAATGAGCAGTTCTTC. Translated, it gives CASSLRLAGLYNEQFF.

The chain is built from TRBV7-8 and TRBJ1-1; 9 bases are shared with TRBD1. Trimming took 4 bases from V and 6 from J; bases not matched to a gene: 12. Germline lookup yields CDR1 SGHVS and CDR2 FQNEAQ. The CDR3 is made up of 16 amino acids. CDR3 region: CASSSRTGGRSSEAFF. The CDR3, as DNA: TGTGCCAGCAGCTCACGCACAGGGGGCAGGAGCTCTGAAGCTTTCTTT.

The chain combines TRBV18 with TRBJ2-2, with 9 bases aligning to TRBD2. V lost 1 base to trimming and J lost 7 bases; unmatched junction nucleotides: 13. Per germline, CDR1 KGHSH and CDR2 LQKENI. The CDR3 consists of 18 residues. The CDR3 DNA is TGTGCCAGCTCACCACTCGTTTGGGCTAGCGGGGCCGGCGGGGAGCTGTTTTTT. This codes for CASSPLVWASGAGGELFF.

The gene calls are TRBV19 and TRBJ1-5; D is undetermined. This CDR3 is built from 15 residues. Germline CDR1 reads LNHDA; CDR2 reads SQIVND (reference sequence). Trimming removed 1 base at V and 0 bases at J, with 7 bases between. CDR3 DNA sequence: TGTGCCAGTAGTATAGGAGGATATAGCAATCAGCCCCAGCATTTT. Amino acid sequence: CASSIGGYSNQPQHF.

This chain uses TRBV28 with TRBJ2-3, with 9 positions matching TRBD2. Trimming removed 5 bases from V and 0 bases from J; junction bases left unmatched: 6. There are 16 residues in the CDR3. The germline V gene has CDR1 MDHEN and CDR2 SYDVKM. CDR3 DNA: TGTGCCAGCAGTACCCCTAGCGGGACTAGCACAGATACGCAGTATTTT. Its translation: CASSTPSGTSTDTQYF. The full variable domain, rest sourced from reference TRBV28 and TRBJ2-3, is DVKVTQSSRYLVKRTGEKVFLECVQDMDHENMFWYRQDPGLGLRLIYFSYDVKMKEKGDIPEGYSVSREKKERFSLILESASTNQTSMYLCASSTPSGTSTDTQYFGPGTRLTVL.

This chain joins TRBV24-1 and TRBJ2-1; 8 nucleotides agree with TRBD2. The V and J ends lost 3 bases and 0 bases, in that order; junction bases with no gene match: 9. This CDR3 comprises 18 residues. The germline CDR1 and CDR2 sequences are KGHDR and SFDVKD. This chain's CDR3 is CATSDDLAGRSSYNEQFF. The CDR3 region has the DNA TGTGCCACCAGTGATGATTTAGCGGGACGGAGCTCCTACAATGAGCAGTTCTTC.

V gene TRBV4-2 combines with J gene TRBJ2-2; no firm D call. The germline CDR1 and CDR2 sequences are LGHNA and YNFKEQ. The V gene lost 1 base and the J gene lost 3 bases, with 12 bases spanning the gap. The CDR3 runs 16 residues. The CDR3: CASSQVGGGYTGELFF. The DNA of the CDR3 is TGTGCCAGCAGCCAAGTAGGCGGCGGATACACCGGGGAGCTGTTTTTT.

The chain employs TRBV15 and TRBJ2-7; D is uncertain. The CDR3 sequence is 14 residues long. Germline V gene data show CDR1 as LNHNV and CDR2 as YYDKDF (reference sequence). V was shortened by 0 bases and J by 3 bases, with 9 bases between the two germline ends. CDR3 coding DNA: TGTGCCACCAGCAGAGAGGGAAATAGCTACGAGCAGTACTTC. It yields the protein CATSREGNSYEQYF.

The chain employs TRBV30 and TRBJ1-1; D is uncertain. V shed 5 bases and J shed 2 bases, with 6 bases lying between them. The CDR3 extends over 11 amino acids. The germline CDR1 and CDR2 sequences are GTSNPN and SVGIG (reference sequence). The CDR3 DNA sequence: TGTGCCTGGGCCGTCAACACTGAAGCTTTCTTT. Amino acid sequence: CAWAVNTEAFF.

The V and J genes are TRBV28 and TRBJ2-3; 10 bases match TRBD2. Germline V gene data show CDR1 as MDHEN and CDR2 as SYDVKM. Trimming at V came to 5 bases and at J to 3 bases, leaving 5 bases not matched to a gene. The CDR3 covers 15 residues. The CDR3 DNA follows: TGTGCCAGCAGTCGGACTAGCGGAAAAACAGATACGCAGTATTTT. Its translation: CASSRTSGKTDTQYF.

This rearrangement joins TRBV28 to TRBJ2-1, with D maybe TRBD2 (7 bases). Germline assignment: CDR1 MDHEN and CDR2 SYDVKM. CDR3 length equals 16 residues. V lost 5 bases, J lost 5 bases, and 19 bases lay in between. The CDR3 sequence is CASSGGGRGVNNEQFF. The CDR3 DNA reads as TGTGCCAGCAGTGGGGGCGGGAGAGGAGTCAACAATGAGCAGTTCTTC.

The CDR3 here is CASSLGLVDGQYF. CDR3 nucleotides: TGCGCCAGCAGCTTGGGACTAGTCGACGGGCAGTACTTC. The chain carries TRBV5-1 and TRBJ2-7; D might be TRBD2 (6 bases). Germline CDR1 is SGHRS and CDR2 is YFSETQ. V was shortened by 0 bases and J by 9 bases, with 13 bases between the two germline ends. This CDR3 is 13 amino acids long.